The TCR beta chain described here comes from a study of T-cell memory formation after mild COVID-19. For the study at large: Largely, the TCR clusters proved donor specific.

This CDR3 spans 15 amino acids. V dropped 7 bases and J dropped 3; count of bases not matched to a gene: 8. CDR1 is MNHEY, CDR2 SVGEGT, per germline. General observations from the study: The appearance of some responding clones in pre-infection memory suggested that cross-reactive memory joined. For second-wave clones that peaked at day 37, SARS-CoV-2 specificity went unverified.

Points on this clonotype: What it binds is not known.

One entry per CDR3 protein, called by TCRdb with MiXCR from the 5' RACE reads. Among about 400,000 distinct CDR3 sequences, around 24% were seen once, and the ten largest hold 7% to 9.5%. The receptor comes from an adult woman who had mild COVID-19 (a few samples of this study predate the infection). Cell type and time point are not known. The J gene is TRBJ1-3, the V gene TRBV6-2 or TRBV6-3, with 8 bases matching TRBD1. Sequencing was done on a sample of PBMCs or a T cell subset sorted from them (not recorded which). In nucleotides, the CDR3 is TGTGCCAGCACCATACAGGGGGACCGTGGAAACACCATATATTTT. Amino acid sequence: CASTIQGDRGNTIYF.